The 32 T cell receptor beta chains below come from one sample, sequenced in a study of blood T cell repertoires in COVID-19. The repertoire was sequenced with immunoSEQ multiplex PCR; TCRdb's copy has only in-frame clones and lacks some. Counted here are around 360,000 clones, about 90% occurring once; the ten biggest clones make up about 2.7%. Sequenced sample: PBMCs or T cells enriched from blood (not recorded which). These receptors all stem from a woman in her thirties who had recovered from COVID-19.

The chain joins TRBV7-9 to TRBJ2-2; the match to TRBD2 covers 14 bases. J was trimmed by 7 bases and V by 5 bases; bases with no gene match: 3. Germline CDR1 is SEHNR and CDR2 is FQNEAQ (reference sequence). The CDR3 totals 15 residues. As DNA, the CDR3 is TGTGCCAGCAGCCCGGGACTAGCGGGGGTCGGGGAGCTGTTTTTT. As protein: CASSPGLAGVGELFF.

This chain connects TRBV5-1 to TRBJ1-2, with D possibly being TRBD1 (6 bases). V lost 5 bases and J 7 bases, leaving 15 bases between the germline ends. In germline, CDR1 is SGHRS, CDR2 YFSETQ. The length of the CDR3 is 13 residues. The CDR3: CASRRTESSGYTF. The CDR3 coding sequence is TGCGCCAGCAGAAGGACAGAGTCCTCTGGCTACACCTTC.

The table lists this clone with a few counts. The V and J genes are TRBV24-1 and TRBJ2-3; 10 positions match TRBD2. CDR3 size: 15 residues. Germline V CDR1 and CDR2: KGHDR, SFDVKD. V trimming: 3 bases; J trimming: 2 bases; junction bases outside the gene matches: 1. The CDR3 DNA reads TGTGCCACCAGTGATCTAGCGGGAGACACAGATACGCAGTATTTT. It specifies CATSDLAGDTDTQYF.

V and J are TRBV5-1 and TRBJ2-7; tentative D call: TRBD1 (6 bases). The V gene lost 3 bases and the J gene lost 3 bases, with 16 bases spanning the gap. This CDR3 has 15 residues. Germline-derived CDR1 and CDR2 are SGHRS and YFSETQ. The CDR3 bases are TGCGCCAGCAGCTGGGGGAAAGGGGGTGACTACGAGCAGTACTTC. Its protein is CASSWGKGGDYEQYF.

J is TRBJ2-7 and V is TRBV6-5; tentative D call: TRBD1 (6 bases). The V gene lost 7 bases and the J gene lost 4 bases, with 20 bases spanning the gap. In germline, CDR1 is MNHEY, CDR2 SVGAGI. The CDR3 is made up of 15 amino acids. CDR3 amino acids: CASTMLAGDLYEQYF. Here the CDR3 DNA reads TGTGCCAGCACCATGTTGGCAGGGGACCTTTACGAGCAGTACTTC.

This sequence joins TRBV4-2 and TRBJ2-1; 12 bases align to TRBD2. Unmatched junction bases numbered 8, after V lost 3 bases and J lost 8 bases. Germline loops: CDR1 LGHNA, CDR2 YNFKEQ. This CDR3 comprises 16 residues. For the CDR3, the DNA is TGTGCCAGCAGCCATGCGACTAGCGGGAGATTGGATGAGCAGTTCTTC. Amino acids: CASSHATSGRLDEQFF.

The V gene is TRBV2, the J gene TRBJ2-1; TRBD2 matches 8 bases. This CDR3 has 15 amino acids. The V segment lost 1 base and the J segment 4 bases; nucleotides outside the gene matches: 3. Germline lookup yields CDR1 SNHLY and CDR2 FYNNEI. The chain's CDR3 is CASSEEREWYNEQFF. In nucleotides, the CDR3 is TGTGCCAGCAGTGAAGAGCGGGAGTGGTACAATGAGCAGTTCTTC.

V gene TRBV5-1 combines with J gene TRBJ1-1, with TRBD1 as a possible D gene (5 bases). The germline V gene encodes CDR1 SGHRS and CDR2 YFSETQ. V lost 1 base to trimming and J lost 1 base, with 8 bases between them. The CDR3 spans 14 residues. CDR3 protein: CASSLWQGNTEAFF. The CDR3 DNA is TGCGCCAGCAGCTTGTGGCAGGGGAACACTGAAGCTTTCTTT.

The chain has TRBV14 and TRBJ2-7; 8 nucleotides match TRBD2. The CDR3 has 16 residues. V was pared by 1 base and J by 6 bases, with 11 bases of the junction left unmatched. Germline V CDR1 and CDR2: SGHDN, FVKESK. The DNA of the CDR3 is TGTGCCAGCAGCCAAGTGTGGAGCGGGAGAATTGGCGAGCAGTACTTC. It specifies CASSQVWSGRIGEQYF.

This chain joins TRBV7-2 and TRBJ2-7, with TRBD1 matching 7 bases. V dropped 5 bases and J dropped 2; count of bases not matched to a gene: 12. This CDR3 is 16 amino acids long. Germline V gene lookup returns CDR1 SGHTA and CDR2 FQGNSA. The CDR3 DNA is TGTGCCAGCAGCCCCTCAGCGACAGGGTCGACCTACGAGCAGTACTTC. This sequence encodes CASSPSATGSTYEQYF.

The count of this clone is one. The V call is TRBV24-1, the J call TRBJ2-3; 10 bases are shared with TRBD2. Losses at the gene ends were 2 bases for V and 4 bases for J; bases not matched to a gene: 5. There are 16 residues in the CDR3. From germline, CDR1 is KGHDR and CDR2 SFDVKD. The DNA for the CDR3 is TGTGCCACCAGTGATTCTAGCGGGGGTTTAGCAGATACGCAGTATTTT. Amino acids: CATSDSSGGLADTQYF.

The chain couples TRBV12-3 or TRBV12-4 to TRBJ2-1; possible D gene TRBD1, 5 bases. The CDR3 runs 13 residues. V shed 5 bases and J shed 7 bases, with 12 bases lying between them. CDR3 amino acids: CASSQQTENEQFF. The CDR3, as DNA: TGTGCCAGCAGTCAACAGACAGAGAATGAGCAGTTCTTC.

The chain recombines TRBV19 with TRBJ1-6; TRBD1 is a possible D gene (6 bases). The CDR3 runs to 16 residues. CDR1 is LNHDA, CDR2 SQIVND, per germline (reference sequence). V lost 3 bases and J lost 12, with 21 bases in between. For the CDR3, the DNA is TGTGCCAGTAGTATCGGTGAGGCGGACAGCCTGGGACCCCTCCACTTT. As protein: CASSIGEADSLGPLHF.

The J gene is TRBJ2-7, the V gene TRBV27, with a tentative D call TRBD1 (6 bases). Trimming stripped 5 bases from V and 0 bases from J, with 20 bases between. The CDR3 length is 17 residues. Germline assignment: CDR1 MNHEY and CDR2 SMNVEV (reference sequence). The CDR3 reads CASSLRFRGEPSYEQYF. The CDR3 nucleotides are TGTGCCAGCAGTCTACGGTTCAGGGGCGAGCCCTCCTACGAGCAGTACTTC.

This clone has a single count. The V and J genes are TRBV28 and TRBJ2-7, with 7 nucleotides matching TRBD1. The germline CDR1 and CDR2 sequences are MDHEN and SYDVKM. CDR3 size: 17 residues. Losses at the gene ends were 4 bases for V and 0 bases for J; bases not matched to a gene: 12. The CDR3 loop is CASSSAVDRAYSYEQYF. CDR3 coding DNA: TGTGCCAGCAGTTCCGCGGTCGACAGGGCCTACTCCTACGAGCAGTACTTC.

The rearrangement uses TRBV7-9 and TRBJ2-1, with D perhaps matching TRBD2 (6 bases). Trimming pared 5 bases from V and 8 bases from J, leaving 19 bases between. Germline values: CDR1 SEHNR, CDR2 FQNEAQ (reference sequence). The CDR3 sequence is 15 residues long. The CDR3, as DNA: TGTGCCAGCAGCAACATGCCCGGGAGTTCGGATGAGCAGTTCTTC. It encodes CASSNMPGSSDEQFF.

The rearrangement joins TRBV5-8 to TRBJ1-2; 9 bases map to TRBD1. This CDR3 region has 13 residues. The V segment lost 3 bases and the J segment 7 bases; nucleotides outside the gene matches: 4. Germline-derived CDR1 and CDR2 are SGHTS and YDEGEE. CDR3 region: CASSWDRAGGYTF. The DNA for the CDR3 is TGTGCCAGCAGCTGGGACAGGGCAGGTGGCTACACCTTC.

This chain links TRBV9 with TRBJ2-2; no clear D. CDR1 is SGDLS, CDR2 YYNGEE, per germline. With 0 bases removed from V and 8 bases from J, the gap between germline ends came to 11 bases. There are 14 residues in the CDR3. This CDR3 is CASSVVQSGGELFF. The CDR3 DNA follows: TGTGCCAGCAGCGTAGTCCAGTCGGGTGGGGAGCTGTTTTTT.

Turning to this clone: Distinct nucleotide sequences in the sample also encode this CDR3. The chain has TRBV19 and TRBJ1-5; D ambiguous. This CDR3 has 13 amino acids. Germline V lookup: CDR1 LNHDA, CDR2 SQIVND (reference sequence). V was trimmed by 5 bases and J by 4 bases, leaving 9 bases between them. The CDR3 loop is CASSLRGNQPQHF. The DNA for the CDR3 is TGTGCCAGTAGTCTGAGAGGGAATCAGCCCCAGCATTTT. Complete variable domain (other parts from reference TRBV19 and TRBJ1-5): DGGITQSPKYLFRKEGQNVTLSCEQNLNHDAMYWYRQDPGQGLRLIYYSQIVNDFQKGDIAEGYSVSREKKESFPLTVTSAQKNPTAFYLCASSLRGNQPQHFGDGTRLSIL.

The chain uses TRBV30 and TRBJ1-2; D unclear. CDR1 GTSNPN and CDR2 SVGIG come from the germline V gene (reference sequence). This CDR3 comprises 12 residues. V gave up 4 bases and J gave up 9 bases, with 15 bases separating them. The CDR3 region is CAWKGARESYTF. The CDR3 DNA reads TGTGCCTGGAAGGGTGCTAGGGAGAGCTACACCTTC.

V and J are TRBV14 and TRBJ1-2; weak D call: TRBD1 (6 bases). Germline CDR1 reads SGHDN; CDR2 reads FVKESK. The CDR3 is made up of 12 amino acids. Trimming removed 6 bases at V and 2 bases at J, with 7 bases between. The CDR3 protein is CASSTGNYGYTF. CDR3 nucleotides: TGTGCCAGCAGTACAGGGAACTATGGCTACACCTTC.

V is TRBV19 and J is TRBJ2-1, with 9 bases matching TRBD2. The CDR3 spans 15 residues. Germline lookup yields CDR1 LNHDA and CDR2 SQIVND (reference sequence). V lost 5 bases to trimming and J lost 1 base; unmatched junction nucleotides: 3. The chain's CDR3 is CASSPAGGSYNEQFF. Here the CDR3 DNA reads TGTGCCAGTAGTCCAGCGGGGGGTTCCTACAATGAGCAGTTCTTC. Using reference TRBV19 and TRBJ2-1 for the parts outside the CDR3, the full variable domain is DGGITQSPKYLFRKEGQNVTLSCEQNLNHDAMYWYRQDPGQGLRLIYYSQIVNDFQKGDIAEGYSVSREKKESFPLTVTSAQKNPTAFYLCASSPAGGSYNEQFFGPGTRLTVL.

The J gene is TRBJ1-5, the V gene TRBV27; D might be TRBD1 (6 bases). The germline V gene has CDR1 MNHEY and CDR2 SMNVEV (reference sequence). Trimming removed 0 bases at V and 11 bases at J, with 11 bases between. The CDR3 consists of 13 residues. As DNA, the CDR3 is TGTGCCAGCAGTTTATCACAGGGTTCGGCCCAGCATTTT. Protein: CASSLSQGSAQHF.

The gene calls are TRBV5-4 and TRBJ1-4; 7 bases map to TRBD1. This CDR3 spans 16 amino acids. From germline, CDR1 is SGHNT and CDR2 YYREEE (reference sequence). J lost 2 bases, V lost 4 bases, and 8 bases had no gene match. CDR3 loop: CASSAQGDSTNEKLFF. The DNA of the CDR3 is TGTGCCAGCAGCGCCCAAGGGGACAGTACTAATGAAAAACTGTTTTTT.

CDR3 sequence reads: CASSFSSSYEQYF. Here the CDR3 DNA reads TGTGCCAGCAGCTTCTCTTCCTCCTACGAGCAGTACTTC. This rearrangement joins TRBV11-2 to TRBJ2-7; D gene ambiguous. The CDR3 extends over 13 amino acids. Germline V gene lookup returns CDR1 SGHAT and CDR2 FQNNGV. V lost 3 bases to trimming and J lost 0 bases, with 6 bases between them.

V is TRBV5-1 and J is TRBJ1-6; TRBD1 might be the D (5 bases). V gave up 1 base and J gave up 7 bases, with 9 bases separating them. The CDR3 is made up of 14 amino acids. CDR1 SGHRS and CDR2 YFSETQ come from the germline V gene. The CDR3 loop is CASSLQGVNSPLHF. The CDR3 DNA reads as TGCGCCAGCAGCTTGCAGGGCGTCAATTCACCCCTCCACTTT.

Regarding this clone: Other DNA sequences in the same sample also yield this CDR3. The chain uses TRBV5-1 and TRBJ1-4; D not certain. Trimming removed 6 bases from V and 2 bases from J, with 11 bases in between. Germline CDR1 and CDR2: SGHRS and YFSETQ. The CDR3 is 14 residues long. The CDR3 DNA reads TGCGCCAGCACACCGGGAGGGACTAATGAAAAACTGTTTTTT. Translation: CASTPGGTNEKLFF.

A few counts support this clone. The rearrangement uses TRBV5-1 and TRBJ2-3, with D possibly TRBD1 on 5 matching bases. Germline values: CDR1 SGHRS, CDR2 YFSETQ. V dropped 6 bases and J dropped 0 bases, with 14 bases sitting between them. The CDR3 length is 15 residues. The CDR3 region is CASNPDSSSTDTQYF. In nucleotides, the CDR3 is TGCGCCAGCAACCCAGACAGTTCTAGCACAGATACGCAGTATTTT.

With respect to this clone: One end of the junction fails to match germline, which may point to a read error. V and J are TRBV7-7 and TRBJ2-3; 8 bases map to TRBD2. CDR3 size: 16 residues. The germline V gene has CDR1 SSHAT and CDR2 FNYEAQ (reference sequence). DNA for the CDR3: TGTGCTAGCAGCTTAATAGCGGGATCAAGCACAGATACGCAGTATTTT. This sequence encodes CASSLIAGSSTDTQYF.

CDR3 sequence: CASSSGGYADTQYF. CDR3 bases: TGTGCCAGCAGCTCAGGGGGTTATGCAGATACGCAGTATTTT. This sequence joins TRBV7-2 and TRBJ2-3, with 7 bases that match TRBD1. The V segment lost 4 bases and the J segment 4 bases; nucleotides outside the gene matches: 5. The CDR3 is 14 amino acids. Germline values: CDR1 SGHTA, CDR2 FQGNSA. The entire variable domain, with the rest obtained from reference TRBV7-2 and TRBJ2-3, is as follows: GAGVSQSPSNKVTEKGKDVELRCDPISGHTALYWYRQSLGQGLEFLIYFQGNSAPDKSGLPSDRFSAERTGGSVSTLTIQRTQQEDSAVYLCASSSGGYADTQYFGPGTRLTVL.

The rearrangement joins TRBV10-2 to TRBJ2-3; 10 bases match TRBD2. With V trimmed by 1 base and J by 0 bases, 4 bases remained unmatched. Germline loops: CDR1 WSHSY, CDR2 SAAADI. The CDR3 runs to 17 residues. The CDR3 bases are TGCGCCAGCAGTGAGTTTAAGACTAGCGGGAGCACAGATACGCAGTATTTT. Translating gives CASSEFKTSGSTDTQYF.

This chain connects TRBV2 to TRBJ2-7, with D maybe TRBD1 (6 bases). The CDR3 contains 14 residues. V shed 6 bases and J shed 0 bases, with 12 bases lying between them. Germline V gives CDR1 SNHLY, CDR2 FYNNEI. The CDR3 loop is CASRVRDNSYEQYF. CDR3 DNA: TGTGCCAGCAGGGTTCGGGACAACTCCTACGAGCAGTACTTC.